This T cell receptor (beta chain) is drawn from a study of blood T cells in healthy people across ages (dated by TCRdb to the mid-2010s). Context from the whole study: Template switching captured roughly one uniquely barcoded TCR beta cDNA molecule per two T cells in model experiments. Four age groups were formed from the donors: young (average roughly 16 years), middle-aged (around 41), aged (62) and long-lived (less than 85). For two donors (one aged 18 to 29 and one aged 80 or older), the study analyzed two additional independent replicas of 1 million unique cDNA reads from the same blood draw. To avoid experimental bias, donors of different ages were spread randomly across the sequencing lanes. Using deep sequencing normalized with unique cDNA molecular identifiers, the study measured how TCR beta repertoire diversity changes with age.

The library was made by 5' RACE. Sequenced using an Illumina HiSeq 2500. A second roughly 6 to 12 cycle PCR used a sample-barcoded 5' primer and a J-beta primer mix. Each TCR beta cDNA molecule received a unique molecular identifier from a template-switch 5' adaptor carrying 12 random nucleotides. Each sample yielded at least 3 million CDR3-containing paired-end reads. First-strand cDNA synthesis was performed from all RNA using the Mint cDNA synthesis kit, with priming by a TRBC-specific oligonucleotide. After uracil-DNA glycosylase treatment, a first 18-cycle PCR used universal primers M1SS and BC2_uni_R on all cDNA. On the study's bioinformatics: For normalization, 1 million high-quality reads, each with a distinct molecular identifier, were randomly selected from each sample. Reads with shared molecular identifiers were discarded instead of being binned into consensus sequences. MiTCR, set to a Q25 quality threshold and the strictest error-elimination algorithm, was used for CDR3 identification, clonotype clustering and error correction. Lower-bound total TCR beta diversity was estimated with a nonparametric unseen species model using Euler transformation. TCRdb reran the public reads through fastp at Q25 and MiXCR, keeping productive beta chains. Every CDR3 protein is listed once, alongside the most common genes and DNA of its rows. TCRdb's processing, not the authors', yielded these V and J calls. The sample table holds roughly 680,000 distinct CDR3 sequences, of which around a fifth were seen once. More than 3% of the sample is taken by the ten largest.

The approximately 39 donors, aged about 6 to 100 years, were systemically healthy Caucasian individuals from Russia. About 9.8 milliliters of peripheral blood were drawn from each donor into EDTA-treated Vacutainer tubes. Ficoll-Paque density-gradient centrifugation was used to isolate PBMCs, with at least 7 million per sample. Total RNA, at least 6 micrograms per sample, was extracted from PBMCs with Trizol reagent. The percentages of naive CD45RAhigh/CD27high T cells were determined by flow cytometry on a PBMC aliquot from every donor. The CDR3, from cysteine to phenylalanine, totals 15 residues. Just the 45-base CDR3 DNA is kept, in frame starting at base 1. CDR1 MNHEY and CDR2 SVGEGT were looked up in the germline V gene. Concerning this clonotype itself: What antigen it recognizes has not been identified. No base qualities exist here, and no much larger clone lies one base off it.

Broader findings and caveats from the paper: The percentage of naive T cells measured by flow cytometry correlated strongly with observed TCR beta diversity. As age increased, observed TCR beta diversity per million T cells dropped in a roughly linear way, and a significant reduction was already evident by age around 41. The CMV infection status of donors was not known, potentially confounding age-related changes in expanded clonotypes. Estimates of total diversity from one million sequenced T cells were regarded as lower bounds and underestimates. Bulk unsorted PBMC profiling prevented conclusive comparison of naive and antigen-experienced compartments. The long-lived group showed more naive CD4+ T cells, fewer expanded clones and increased TCR diversity than the aged group, suggesting age selection.

The TCR was taken from a man aged 70 or older in good health. Sequenced: blood. The sequence is built from TRBV6-2 or TRBV6-3 and TRBJ2-1; the D gene may be TRBD1 or TRBD2, since each aligns over 6 bases. TRBJ2-7 explains the end of the DNA better; the J call may be wrong. The base sequence is TGTGCCAGCAACCGCCCTGGCAGGGGAGGCGACGAGCAGTACTTC. Translated, it reads CASNRPGRGGDEQYF.